These 10 T cell receptor beta chains came from one sample sequenced in a study of blood T cell repertoires in COVID-19. The data were produced by immunoSEQ multiplex PCR, yet TCRdb's version contains in-frame clones alone and is incomplete. Of about 240,000 clones listed, about 80% are singletons. Source material: peripheral blood. The receptors come from a woman of 80 years or more with acute or convalescent COVID-19.

The chain carries TRBV4-3 and TRBJ1-2; 8 bases align to TRBD1. CDR3 size: 15 residues. Germline CDR1 LGHNA, CDR2 YSLEER. V was clipped by 0 bases and J by 7 bases; unmatched bases: 7. CDR3 protein: CASSQDAQGAPGYTF. The CDR3 DNA is TGCGCCAGCAGCCAAGACGCGCAGGGGGCGCCTGGCTACACCTTC.

The chain uses TRBV5-1 and TRBJ2-5; possible D gene TRBD2, 6 bases. V was trimmed by 0 bases and J by 0 bases, leaving 12 bases between them. CDR3 length equals 16 residues. From germline, CDR1 is SGHRS and CDR2 YFSETQ. In nucleotides, the CDR3 is TGCGCCAGCAGCTTGGGCGGCAGCGGGTACCAAGAGACCCAGTACTTC. Translating it yields CASSLGGSGYQETQYF.

This chain connects TRBV9 to TRBJ1-3, with 7 bases identical to TRBD1. V shed 4 bases, J shed 0 bases, and the junction held 10 bases outside the gene matches. This CDR3 contains 17 residues. Germline values: CDR1 SGDLS, CDR2 YYNGEE. The CDR3 nucleotides read TGTGCCAGCAGCCCAACCGGGACAGCTAACTCTGGAAACACCATATATTTT. Residues: CASSPTGTANSGNTIYF.

V gene TRBV3-1 (or the pseudogene TRBV3-2) combines with J gene TRBJ1-2, with a weak D call TRBD1 (5 bases). This CDR3 has 15 residues. V was trimmed by 0 bases and J by 5 bases, leaving 13 bases between them. The V gene's germline CDR1 is LGHDT and CDR2 YNNKEL (reference sequence). The CDR3 nucleotides are TGTGCCAGCAGCCAAGAGACGGAGCAGGGTTATGGCTACACCTTC. Encoded protein: CASSQETEQGYGYTF.

J is TRBJ1-6 and V is TRBV10-2; the D gene is possibly TRBD1 (5 bases). The CDR3 totals 16 residues. Germline V CDR1 and CDR2: WSHSY, SAAADI. Trimming took off 3 bases at V and 5 bases at J, with 14 bases between the two ends. The CDR3 here is CASSEVRAANNSPLHF. The DNA for the CDR3 is TGCGCCAGCAGTGAAGTCAGGGCCGCCAATAATTCACCCCTCCACTTT.

The chain is built from TRBV9 and TRBJ2-1; D is possibly TRBD1 (6 bases). This CDR3 has 14 residues. The V end was cut by 4 bases, the J end by 4 bases, with 12 bases between. Germline lookup yields CDR1 SGDLS and CDR2 YYNGEE. CDR3 DNA: TGTGCCAGCAGCAAATTCCAGGGGTACAATGAGCAGTTCTTC. As protein: CASSKFQGYNEQFF.

This clone was counted a few times. The V and J genes are TRBV18 and TRBJ1-1; 7 bases match TRBD1. This CDR3 spans 15 amino acids. The germline V gene has CDR1 KGHSH and CDR2 LQKENI. The ends lost 6 bases at V and 2 bases at J; junction bases unmatched: 9. CDR3 in DNA: TGTGCCAGCTCGTGGGCCGGGACAGAAAACACTGAAGCTTTCTTT. It specifies CASSWAGTENTEAFF.

This clone was counted many times. V usage is TRBV12-5 and J usage is TRBJ1-2; 8 nucleotides align to TRBD1. CDR1 is LGHNT and CDR2 is FRNRAP in the germline V gene. The trim removed 3 bases at V and 4 bases at J, leaving 4 bases unmatched. This CDR3 region has 14 residues. The CDR3 sequence: CASGLLGTGYGYTF. The CDR3 nucleotides are TGTGCTAGTGGTTTACTTGGGACAGGCTATGGCTACACCTTC.

This rearrangement joins TRBV18 to TRBJ1-5, with D tentatively TRBD1 (5 bases). Trimming removed 6 bases at V and 0 bases at J, with 12 bases between. This CDR3 is built from 15 residues. Looked up from germline, CDR1 is KGHSH and CDR2 is LQKENI. CDR3 protein: CASSVTGGSNQPQHF. CDR3 in DNA: TGTGCCAGCTCCGTAACGGGGGGTAGCAATCAGCCCCAGCATTTT.

This chain connects TRBV10-2 to TRBJ1-4; TRBD1 aligns across 8 bases. This CDR3 is 16 amino acids long. Germline CDR1 is WSHSY and CDR2 is SAAADI. V shed 3 bases and J 3 bases; nucleotides not matched to a gene: 6. The CDR3 loop reads CASSDGRGLANEKLFF. CDR3 in DNA: TGCGCCAGCAGTGATGGCAGGGGGCTTGCTAATGAAAAACTGTTTTTT.